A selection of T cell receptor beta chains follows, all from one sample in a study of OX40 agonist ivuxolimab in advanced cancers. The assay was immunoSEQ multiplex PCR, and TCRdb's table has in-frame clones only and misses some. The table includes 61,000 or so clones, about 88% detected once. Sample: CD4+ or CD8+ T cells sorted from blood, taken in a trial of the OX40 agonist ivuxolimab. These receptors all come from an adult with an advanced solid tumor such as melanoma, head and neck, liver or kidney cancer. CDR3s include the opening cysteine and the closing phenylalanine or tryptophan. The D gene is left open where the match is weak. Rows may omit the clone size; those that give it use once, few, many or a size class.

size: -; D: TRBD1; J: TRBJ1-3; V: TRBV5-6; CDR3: CASSPRSDRRGRSGNTIYF; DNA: TGTGCCAGCAGCCCGAGATCGGACAGGAGAGGAAGGTCAGGAAACACCATATATTTT
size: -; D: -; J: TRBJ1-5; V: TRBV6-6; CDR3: CASSPEVGQPQHF; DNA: TGTGCCAGCAGCCCTGAGGTCGGACAGCCCCAGCATTTT
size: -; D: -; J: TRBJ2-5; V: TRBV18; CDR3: CASSPDRQETQYF; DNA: TGTGCCAGCTCACCTGACAGGCAAGAGACCCAGTACTTC
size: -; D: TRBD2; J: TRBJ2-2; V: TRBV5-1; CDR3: CASSRSGGANTGELFF; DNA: TGCGCCAGCAGCAGAAGCGGGGGGGCGAACACCGGGGAGCTGTTTTTT
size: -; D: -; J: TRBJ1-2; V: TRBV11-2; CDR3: CASSPHVVPGANGYTF; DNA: TGTGCCAGCAGCCCACATGTGGTGCCAGGGGCGAATGGCTACACCTTC
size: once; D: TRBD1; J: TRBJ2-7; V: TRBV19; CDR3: CASSINWDRTYEQYF; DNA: TGTGCCAGTAGTATTAATTGGGACAGGACCTACGAGCAGTACTTC
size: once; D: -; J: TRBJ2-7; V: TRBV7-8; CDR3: CASSLNRAQFYEQYF; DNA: TGTGCCAGCAGCTTGAACAGGGCCCAGTTTTACGAGCAGTACTTC
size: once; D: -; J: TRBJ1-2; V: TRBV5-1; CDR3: CASSRDPYGYTF; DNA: TGCGCCAGCAGCCGAGACCCCTATGGCTACACCTTC
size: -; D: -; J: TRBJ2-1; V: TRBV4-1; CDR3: CASSQALGPSSYNEQFF; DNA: TGCGCCAGCAGCCAAGCTCTGGGGCCCAGCTCCTACAATGAGCAGTTCTTC
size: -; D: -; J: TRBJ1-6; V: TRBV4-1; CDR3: CASSQGGDGSYNSPLHF; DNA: TGCGCCAGCAGCCAAGGGGGGGACGGCAGCTATAATTCACCCCTCCACTTT
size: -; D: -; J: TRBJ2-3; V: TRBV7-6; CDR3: CASSLQYGTRSTDTQYF; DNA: TGTGCCAGCAGCTTACAATATGGGACTCGGAGCACAGATACGCAGTATTTT
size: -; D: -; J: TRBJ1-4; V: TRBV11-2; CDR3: CASSLDRQGRVANEKLFF; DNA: TGTGCCAGCAGCTTAGATCGGCAGGGGAGAGTGGCTAATGAAAAACTGTTTTTT
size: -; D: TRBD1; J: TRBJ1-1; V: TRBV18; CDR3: CASSLNRGTNAEAFF; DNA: TGTGCCAGCTCACTAAACAGGGGCACGAACGCTGAAGCTTTCTTT
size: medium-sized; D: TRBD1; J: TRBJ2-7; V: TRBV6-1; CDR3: CASSEDPYRGTYYEQYF; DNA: TGTGCCAGCAGTGAAGATCCCTACAGGGGGACCTACTACGAGCAGTACTTC